One and the same sample provided the 2 T cell receptor beta chains below, sequenced in a study of blood T cells in healthy people across ages. Combining a sample-barcoded 5' primer with a J-beta primer mix, a second PCR ran for about 7 to 11 cycles. TCRdb used MiXCR to reprocess the 5' RACE reads, holding one entry per CDR3 protein. Among approximately 400,000 distinct CDR3 sequences listed, about 55% were seen once. Sequencing input: blood. The receptors were sampled from a man between 60 and 75 years old in good health.

The rearrangement uses TRBV3-1 and TRBJ2-5, with D tentatively TRBD2 (6 bases). Matching the DNA end better, TRBJ2-7 makes the J call doubtful. CDR3 length: 17 residues. Germline V CDR1 and CDR2: LGHDT, YNNKEL (reference sequence). The CDR3 is CASSQARGIPASYEQYF. CDR3 sequence (DNA): TGTGCCAGCAGCCAAGCTCGGGGGATCCCAGCCTCCTACGAGCAGTACTTC.

The V and J genes are TRBV18 and TRBJ2-2; 9 bases line up with TRBD1. The germline V gene has CDR1 KGHSH and CDR2 LQKENI. The CDR3 is 16 residues long. V lost 2 bases and J lost 4; bases outside the gene matches: 5. The CDR3 coding sequence is TGTGCCAGCTCACCAGCAGGACAGGGGAGCACCGGGGAGCTGTTTTTT. Protein: CASSPAGQGSTGELFF.